This TCR beta chain was obtained from a study of cytomegalovirus exposure and HLA in healthy donors. Concerning this clone itself: Its antigen is still unknown.

Study observations and caveats: As a later analysis showed, a missense DCLRE1C variant was linked to trimming of TCR beta V- and J-genes. A later analysis, which compared TCR beta chains of equal frequency, found the HLA-associated ones more clonally expanded. Previous analysis showed most TCR beta V segments were productive about 87% or about 30% of the time.

It was with 60 Vbeta and 13 Jbeta primers that the PCR ran. Profiled with immunoSEQ multiplex PCR; TCRdb holds only in-frame clones, not every one. The data hold tens of thousands of clones, with 70% to 75% observed a single time. This receptor was identified in a young woman in good health and CMV-seronegative. Sequencing input: PBMCs.

CDR3 sequence: CAWSASGSGTDTQYF. The CDR3, as DNA: TGTGCCTGGAGCGCTAGCGGGAGCGGGACAGATACGCAGTATTTT. The chain joins TRBV30 to TRBJ2-3, with 10 nucleotides matching TRBD2. J was trimmed by 3 bases and V by 3 bases; bases with no gene match: 6. Germline CDR1 is GTSNPN and CDR2 is SVGIG (reference sequence). The CDR3 spans 15 residues.